The 30 T cell receptor beta chains reported below all come from one sample, sequenced in a study of blood T cell repertoires in COVID-19. The repertoire was sequenced with immunoSEQ multiplex PCR; TCRdb's copy has only in-frame clones and lacks some. The sample yields around 24,000 clones, roughly 90% seen once. Specimen: peripheral blood. All receptors derive from an older man with acute or convalescent COVID-19.

The chain couples TRBV9 to TRBJ1-6; D is possibly TRBD1 (6 bases). From germline, CDR1 is SGDLS and CDR2 YYNGEE. V dropped 3 bases and J dropped 9 bases, with 19 bases sitting between them. The CDR3 loop spans 16 amino acids. The CDR3 DNA reads as TGTGCCAGCAGCGAATACGGAAGGGACAAGGGTTCACCCCTCCACTTT. It codes for CASSEYGRDKGSPLHF. The entire variable domain, with the rest obtained from reference TRBV9 and TRBJ1-6, is as follows: DSGVTQTPKHLITATGQRVTLRCSPRSGDLSVYWYQQSLDQGLQFLIQYYNGEERAKGNILERFSAQQFPDLHSELNLSSLELGDSALYFCASSEYGRDKGSPLHFGNGTRLTVT.

The CDR3 DNA follows: TGTGCCATCAGTGAGGACACCAGACGGGAGACCCAGTACTTC. Encoded protein: CAISEDTRRETQYF. The chain employs TRBV10-3 and TRBJ2-5; D gene ambiguous. Germline V lookup: CDR1 ENHRY, CDR2 SYGVKD. The CDR3 contains 14 residues. V lost 2 bases and J 5 bases, leaving 12 bases between the germline ends.

This clone was picked up one time. The CDR3 sequence: CASSTGLAGADEQFF. In DNA, the CDR3 is TGTGCCAGTAGTACCGGACTAGCGGGAGCCGATGAGCAGTTCTTC. The J gene is TRBJ2-1, the V gene TRBV19; TRBD2 matches 13 bases. The length of the CDR3 is 15 residues. V dropped 4 bases and J dropped 8; count of bases not matched to a gene: 5. Per the germline V gene, CDR1 is LNHDA and CDR2 is SQIVND (reference sequence).

The rearrangement joins TRBV28 to TRBJ1-2, with 7 bases matching TRBD1. Germline V gene lookup returns CDR1 MDHEN and CDR2 SYDVKM. The CDR3 sequence is 14 residues long. Losses at the gene ends were 3 bases for V and 6 bases for J; bases not matched to a gene: 7. CDR3 region: CASSFPGQNDGYTF. The CDR3 nucleotides are TGTGCCAGCAGTTTTCCGGGACAGAACGATGGCTACACCTTC.

The V call is TRBV29-1, the J call TRBJ1-3; possibly TRBD1 for D (6 bases). The CDR3 spans 15 residues. Per the germline V gene, CDR1 is SQVTM and CDR2 is ANQGSEA. CDR3: CRGTQGLSSGNTIYF. The CDR3 DNA sequence: TGCAGGGGGACACAGGGCTTGAGCTCTGGAAACACCATATATTTT.

The V and J genes are TRBV7-6 and TRBJ2-1; D is uncertain. From germline, CDR1 is SGHVS and CDR2 FNYEAQ. The CDR3 has 15 residues. The ends were cut back, 2 bases at V and 7 bases at J, with 15 bases in the middle. CDR3 sequence (DNA): TGTGCCAGCAGCTTAATGGCGGTCTCTTCTAATGAGCAGTTCTTC. This encodes CASSLMAVSSNEQFF.

This chain links TRBV5-5 with TRBJ1-4; possible D gene TRBD1, 6 bases. The germline V and J ends were trimmed by 4 bases and 0 bases, with 13 bases remaining between them. From germline, CDR1 is SGHKS and CDR2 YYEKEE (reference sequence). There are 16 residues in the CDR3. CDR3 amino acids: CASSPRQDPTNEKLFF. The CDR3 DNA follows: TGTGCCAGCAGCCCCAGACAGGACCCAACTAATGAAAAACTGTTTTTT. Complete variable domain (other parts from reference TRBV5-5 and TRBJ1-4): DAGVTQSPTHLIKTRGQQVTLRCSPISGHKSVSWYQQVLGQGPQFIFQYYEKEERGRGNFPDRFSARQFPNYSSELNVNALLLGDSALYLCASSPRQDPTNEKLFFGSGTQLSVL.

The V and J genes are TRBV5-4 and TRBJ2-5, with 8 bases aligning to TRBD1. The J segment lost 3 bases and the V segment lost 2 bases, leaving 6 bases of the junction unmatched. The CDR3 is made up of 15 amino acids. Looked up from germline, CDR1 is SGHNT and CDR2 is YYREEE (reference sequence). CDR3 residues: CASSFGLDREETQYF. The DNA of the CDR3 is TGTGCCAGCAGCTTCGGGTTGGACAGGGAAGAGACCCAGTACTTC.

V usage is TRBV5-4 and J usage is TRBJ2-7; D remains ambiguous. Looked up from germline, CDR1 is SGHNT and CDR2 is YYREEE (reference sequence). Trimming cost V 4 bases and J 6 bases, with 14 bases left between them. The CDR3 totals 13 residues. The DNA of the CDR3 is TGTGCCAGCAGCCCGTCCCGACACGGCGAGCAGTACTTC. Residues: CASSPSRHGEQYF.

The chain couples TRBV28 to TRBJ1-5; a weak D match, TRBD1 (5 bases). Trimming left V 6 bases short and J 6 bases short, with 12 bases between. The CDR3 loop spans 13 amino acids. Looked up from germline, CDR1 is MDHEN and CDR2 is SYDVKM. CDR3 sequence: CASREGTGQPQHF. The CDR3 DNA reads as TGTGCCAGCAGGGAGGGGACGGGTCAGCCCCAGCATTTT. Supplemented by reference TRBV28 and TRBJ1-5, the full variable domain reads DVKVTQSSRYLVKRTGEKVFLECVQDMDHENMFWYRQDPGLGLRLIYFSYDVKMKEKGDIPEGYSVSREKKERFSLILESASTNQTSMYLCASREGTGQPQHFGDGTRLSIL.

The chain combines TRBV19 with TRBJ1-5; D gene unclear. There are 14 residues in the CDR3. Germline V lookup: CDR1 LNHDA, CDR2 SQIVND (reference sequence). The ends were cut back, 5 bases at V and 9 bases at J, with 17 bases in the middle. The CDR3 DNA sequence: TGTGCCAGTAGTTTCCCCCCAGCGGAGGCGCCCCAGCATTTT. Its translation: CASSFPPAEAPQHF. The full variable domain, its missing parts supplied by reference TRBV19 and TRBJ1-5, is DGGITQSPKYLFRKEGQNVTLSCEQNLNHDAMYWYRQDPGQGLRLIYYSQIVNDFQKGDIAEGYSVSREKKESFPLTVTSAQKNPTAFYLCASSFPPAEAPQHFGDGTRLSIL.

The chain employs TRBV19 and TRBJ2-2; TRBD1 matches 8 bases. V dropped 8 bases and J dropped 0; count of bases not matched to a gene: 5. The CDR3 has 15 amino acids. Germline V gene sequence: CDR1 LNHDA, CDR2 SQIVND (reference sequence). The CDR3 nucleotides are TGTGCCAGTCGGCGACAGGGGACGAACACCGGGGAGCTGTTTTTT. It codes for CASRRQGTNTGELFF.

The sample holds one count of this clone. The DNA of the CDR3 is TGTGCCAGCAGTGCCCCCCCCAGAAGCACTGAAGCTTTCTTT. This encodes CASSAPPRSTEAFF. V and J are TRBV28 and TRBJ1-1; D is undetermined. With 5 bases removed from V and 4 bases from J, the gap between germline ends came to 14 bases. The CDR3 sequence is 14 residues long. Per germline, CDR1 MDHEN and CDR2 SYDVKM.

This rearrangement joins TRBV10-2 to TRBJ1-1; TRBD1 is a possible D gene (5 bases). With 7 bases removed from V and 7 bases from J, the gap between germline ends came to 16 bases. This CDR3 contains 13 residues. Germline assignment: CDR1 WSHSY and CDR2 SAAADI. The CDR3 nucleotides are TGCGCCAGCACTATTAACAGGTACTATGAAGCTTTCTTT. Translating gives CASTINRYYEAFF.

The V and J genes are TRBV7-2 and TRBJ1-2; TRBD1 might be the D (5 bases). The CDR3 covers 14 residues. Germline V gives CDR1 SGHTA, CDR2 FQGNSA. The germline V and J ends were trimmed by 1 base and 3 bases, with 9 bases remaining between them. The CDR3: CASSLGATDYGYTF. The CDR3 DNA reads as TGTGCCAGCAGCTTAGGGGCGACAGACTATGGCTACACCTTC.

The chain uses TRBV28 and TRBJ1-2; weak D call: TRBD1 (6 bases). The germline V gene encodes CDR1 MDHEN and CDR2 SYDVKM. CDR3 length equals 13 residues. Trimming removed 11 bases from V and 4 bases from J, with 17 bases in between. In DNA, the CDR3 is TGTGCCGTAGCGGGGGAAGGGGGCTATGGCTACACCTTC. This gives the protein CAVAGEGGYGYTF.

The rearrangement links TRBV6-2 or TRBV6-3 to TRBJ2-1, with TRBD2 matching over 13 bases. The V segment lost 2 bases and the J segment 5 bases; nucleotides outside the gene matches: 3. The CDR3 has 16 residues. Looked up from germline, CDR1 is MNHEY and CDR2 is SVGEGT. The CDR3 here is CASSYPGTSGNNEQFF. The DNA of the CDR3 is TGTGCCAGCAGTTACCCCGGGACTAGCGGGAACAATGAGCAGTTCTTC.

The chain has TRBV25-1 and TRBJ1-3, with D possibly matching TRBD1 (5 bases). With 1 base removed from V and 2 bases from J, the gap between germline ends came to 9 bases. From germline, CDR1 is MGHDK and CDR2 SYGVNS. This CDR3 contains 15 residues. CDR3 coding DNA: TGTGCCAGCAGTGAATCGTCAGGGACTGGAAACACCATATATTTT. Translation: CASSESSGTGNTIYF.

The V and J genes are TRBV6-5 and TRBJ2-7; the match to TRBD1 covers 8 bases. CDR1 and CDR2 (germline): MNHEY, SVGAGI. V lost 10 bases and J lost 2; bases outside the gene matches: 10. The CDR3 is 14 amino acids. The CDR3 bases are TGTGCCACCCATAGGACAGGGCCCACCTACGAGCAGTACTTC. This codes for CATHRTGPTYEQYF.

As concerns this clone: The germline gene is not matched at one end of the junction; a read error may be the cause. The rearrangement uses TRBV7-2 and TRBJ2-3, with TRBD2 matching over 11 bases. CDR1 SGHTA and CDR2 FQGNSA come from the germline V gene. CDR3 size: 15 residues. The CDR3 spells CASSVAGGGSDTQYF. CDR3 DNA: TGTGCCAGCAGCGTAGCGGGAGGGGGTTCAGATACGCAGTATTTT.

The rearrangement links TRBV27 to TRBJ1-6, with 7 nucleotides matching TRBD1. The CDR3 consists of 13 residues. V shed 8 bases and J 7 bases; nucleotides not matched to a gene: 5. Germline CDR1 reads MNHEY; CDR2 reads SMNVEV (reference sequence). This CDR3 is CASGWDRNSPLHF. The CDR3 bases are TGTGCCAGCGGCTGGGACAGAAATTCACCCCTCCACTTT.

The count of this clone is one. The chain links TRBV7-2 to TRBJ2-7, with 8 bases that match TRBD2. This CDR3 region has 15 residues. CDR1 and CDR2 (germline): SGHTA, FQGNSA. After removal of 3 bases from V and 4 bases from J, the junction contained 8 bases not matched to a gene. The CDR3 DNA reads TGTGCCAGCAGCTTCGGCGGGAGGACGAATTACGAGCAGTACTTC. Residues: CASSFGGRTNYEQYF.

This chain connects TRBV6-6 to TRBJ1-1; D ambiguous. Germline CDR1 MNHNY, CDR2 SVGAGI (reference sequence). With 2 bases removed from V and 6 bases from J, the gap between germline ends came to 10 bases. This CDR3 has 13 amino acids. CDR3 loop: CASSYGEIAEAFF. Here the CDR3 DNA reads TGTGCCAGCAGTTACGGAGAAATTGCTGAAGCTTTCTTT.

The rearrangement links TRBV7-2 to TRBJ2-1; 12 nucleotides agree with TRBD2. Germline V lookup: CDR1 SGHTA, CDR2 FQGNSA. The junction had 5 bases not matched to a gene; V was cut back by 5 bases and J by 9 bases. The CDR3 covers 14 residues. This CDR3 is CASSKALAGGEQFF. Written as DNA, the CDR3 is TGTGCCAGCAGCAAAGCACTAGCGGGGGGTGAGCAGTTCTTC.

V gene TRBV18 combines with J gene TRBJ2-1; 7 bases agree with TRBD2. CDR1 KGHSH and CDR2 LQKENI come from the germline V gene. V dropped 3 bases and J dropped 8; count of bases not matched to a gene: 19. The length of the CDR3 is 18 residues. The CDR3 DNA sequence: TGTGCCAGCTCACCTCCGGGAGGTGGACTTATCAAGGGCCATGAGCAGTTCTTC. Encoded protein: CASSPPGGGLIKGHEQFF.

J is TRBJ1-1 and V is TRBV4-3; D gene unclear. The CDR3 consists of 14 residues. The V end lost 0 bases, the J end lost 4 bases, and 9 bases lay between the germline ends. Germline V gives CDR1 LGHNA, CDR2 YSLEER. CDR3 DNA: TGCGCCAGCAGCCAAGATGAGCATGGCACTGAAGCTTTCTTT. Protein: CASSQDEHGTEAFF.

V gene TRBV5-6 combines with J gene TRBJ1-1, with no clear D. Germline lookup yields CDR1 SGHDT and CDR2 YYEEEE. This CDR3 spans 13 amino acids. The V and J ends lost 5 bases and 7 bases respectively, with 15 bases between them. The CDR3 DNA follows: TGTGCCAGCAGGCGGAGCGCCTCCTATGAAGCTTTCTTT. Amino acids: CASRRSASYEAFF. The variable domain in full, with the rest retrieved from reference TRBV5-6 and TRBJ1-1, is DAGVTQSPTHLIKTRGQQVTLRCSPKSGHDTVSWYQQALGQGPQFIFQYYEEEERQRGNFPDRFSGHQFPNYSSELNVNALLLGDSALYLCASRRSASYEAFFGQGTRLTVV.

The V call is TRBV20-1, the J call TRBJ2-5; the match to TRBD1 covers 8 bases. Germline V CDR1 and CDR2: DFQATT, SNEGSKA (reference sequence). The CDR3 sequence is 16 residues long. Trimming took 3 bases from V and 2 from J; bases not matched to a gene: 11. CDR3 region: CSASGAGGTEQETQYF. The CDR3 coding sequence is TGCAGTGCTAGTGGTGCAGGGGGCACTGAGCAAGAGACCCAGTACTTC.

This chain joins TRBV4-3 and TRBJ2-1; D perhaps matches TRBD1 (5 bases). The CDR3 length is 15 residues. Germline values: CDR1 LGHNA, CDR2 YSLEER. The V end was cut by 0 bases, the J end by 5 bases, with 11 bases between. DNA for the CDR3: TGCGCCAGCAGCCAAGATGGGGCGGTGAACAATGAGCAGTTCTTC. It translates to CASSQDGAVNNEQFF.

The chain uses TRBV11-3 and TRBJ2-1; 9 nucleotides align to TRBD2. The V gene end was trimmed by 5 bases and the J gene end by 3 bases; junction bases not matched to a gene: 5. This CDR3 region has 15 residues. Germline V gives CDR1 SGHNT, CDR2 YENEEA. The CDR3 protein is CASSQRTSVYNEQFF. In nucleotides, the CDR3 is TGTGCCAGCAGCCAGCGGACTAGCGTCTACAATGAGCAGTTCTTC.